This T cell receptor (beta chain) was captured in a study of T cell responses to AZD1222 COVID-19 vaccine. Regarding the study as a whole: There were vaccine-associated CD4 TCRs across spike, dominant at 160-218 and 743-854. Increased Spike-specific TCR breadth and depth were observed after two AZD1222 doses. Clonal diversity may have been underestimated in mostly white British donors. The study identified only a handful of AZD1222 recipients as seropositive at baseline.

Concerning this clone itself: The antigen is undetermined.

Sequenced by immunoSEQ multiplex PCR; TCRdb stores in-frame clones only, minus some. This sample has approximately 100,000 clones; roughly nine tenths occur once, and the top ten carry roughly 4.5%. This sample comprised peripheral blood, obtained on day 0 of AZD1222 vaccination. This sequence was found in an adult in good health.

The CDR3 protein is CATPRQGENTEAFF. CDR3 in DNA: TGTGCCACCCCGCGGCAGGGGGAGAACACTGAAGCTTTCTTT. The rearrangement links TRBV27 to TRBJ1-1; TRBD1 matches 7 bases. CDR1 is MNHEY and CDR2 is SMNVEV in the germline V gene (reference sequence). The V segment lost 10 bases and the J segment 1 base; nucleotides outside the gene matches: 9. The CDR3 sequence is 14 residues long.